This TCR beta chain was sequenced during a study of cytomegalovirus exposure and HLA in healthy donors. The PCR had 60 Vbeta and 13 Jbeta primers. Assay used: immunoSEQ multiplex PCR; TCRdb lists only in-frame clones, some missing. The sample consists of 70,000 to 90,000 clones, around 65% of them appearing once. This clone was counted a few times. The target antigen is unknown. Overall study results and limits: V- and J-gene trimming in TCR beta was tied to a missense DCLRE1C variant by an analysis performed later. Association of 16,951 TCR beta sequences with HLA alleles was found at 0.05 false discovery rate in a later analysis.

CDR1 and CDR2 from the germline V gene are SEHNR and FQNEAQ (reference sequence). Trimming took 5 bases from V and 2 from J; bases not matched to a gene: 7. There are 15 residues in the CDR3. Sequenced material: PBMCs. The chain combines TRBV7-9 with TRBJ2-7; 9 nucleotides agree with TRBD2. The sequence derives from a man in his sixties in good health and CMV-seropositive. CDR3: CASSHSGGGPYEQYF. The CDR3 nucleotides read TGTGCCAGCAGCCATAGCGGGGGAGGACCCTACGAGCAGTACTTC.